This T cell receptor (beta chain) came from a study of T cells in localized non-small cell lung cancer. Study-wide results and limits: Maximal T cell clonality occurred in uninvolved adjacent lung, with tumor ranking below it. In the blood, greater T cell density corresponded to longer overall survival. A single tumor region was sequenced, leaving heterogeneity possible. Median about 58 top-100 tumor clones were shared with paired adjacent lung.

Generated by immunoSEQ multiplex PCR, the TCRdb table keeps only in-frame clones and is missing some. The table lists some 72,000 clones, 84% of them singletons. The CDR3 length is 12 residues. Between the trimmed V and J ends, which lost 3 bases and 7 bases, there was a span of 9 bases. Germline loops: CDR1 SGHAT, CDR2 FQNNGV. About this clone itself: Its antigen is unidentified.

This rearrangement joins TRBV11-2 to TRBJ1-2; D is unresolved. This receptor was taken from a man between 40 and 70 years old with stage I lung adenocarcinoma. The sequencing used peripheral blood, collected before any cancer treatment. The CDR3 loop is CASSFEGSGYTF. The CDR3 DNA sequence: TGTGCCAGCAGCTTTGAGGGTTCTGGCTACACCTTC. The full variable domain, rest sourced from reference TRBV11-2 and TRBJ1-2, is EAGVAQSPRYKIIEKRQSVAFWCNPISGHATLYWYQQILGQGPKLLIQFQNNGVVDDSQLPKDRFSAERLKGVDSTLKIQPAKLEDSAVYLCASSFEGSGYTFGSGTRLTVV.